Listed below are T cell receptor beta chains from one sample, sequenced in a study of persistence of HIV-infected CD4 T cells. Assay used: immunoSEQ multiplex PCR; TCRdb lists only in-frame clones, some missing. The data contain about 51,000 clones, around 90% of them singletons. Antigens for these TCRs are unknown. The sequencing here drew on CD4+ T cells sorted from PBMCs after approximately 20-hour stimulation, taken from a patient who received antiretroviral therapy. Receptor source: an adult woman with HIV who was CMV-seropositive. The CDR3 runs from the conserved cysteine through the conserved F or W. Each record gives: J gene, V gene, clone size, D gene, CDR3 DNA, CDR3 protein. D genes are given only for firm matches. The size of a clone is reported for some rows only, either as once, few or many, or as a class for expanded clones.

>TRBJ1-1|TRBV27|-|-
TGTGCCAGCAGTTTCGGCAGGACCCAAGCTTTCTTT
CASSFGRTQAFF
>TRBJ1-3|TRBV7-3|-|-
TGTGCCAGCAGCTCCCAACCACAGGGCTTCTCTGGAAACACCATATATTTT
CASSSQPQGFSGNTIYF
>TRBJ1-6|TRBV27|-|-
TGTGCCAGCAGTTTGGACACCAAAAGCTCCTATAATTCACCCCTCCACTTT
CASSLDTKSSYNSPLHF
>TRBJ1-1|TRBV18|-|TRBD1
TGTGCCAGCTCACCCGACAGGGAAGGGGCTTTCTTT
CASSPDREGAFF
>TRBJ1-1|TRBV7-3|-|-
TGTGCCAGTAGTCAGTTCATGAACACTGAAGCTTTCTTT
CASSQFMNTEAFF
>TRBJ2-1|TRBV14|-|TRBD1
TGTGCCAGCAGCCAAGAGTGGCGGACAGGGGACCAACCCCAATCCTACAATGAGCAGTTCTTC
CASSQEWRTGDQPQSYNEQFF
>TRBJ2-6|TRBV2|-|TRBD1
TGTGCTAAAGGGACAGGGAGGACCAACGTCCTGACTTTC
CAKGTGRTNVLTF
>TRBJ1-2|TRBV10-3|-|-
TGTGCCATCAGTGATTGGAAAACCCTTAACTATGGCTACACCTTC
CAISDWKTLNYGYTF
>TRBJ2-2|TRBV7-3|-|TRBD1
TGTGCCAGCAGCGCCAACCGGGACAGGTTTTCGCACACCGGGGAGCTGTTTTTT
CASSANRDRFSHTGELFF
>TRBJ2-2|TRBV9|-|-
TGTGCCAGCAGCGTAGATCCAGGGGTTACCGGGGAGCTGTTTTTT
CASSVDPGVTGELFF
>TRBJ1-6|TRBV27|once|-
TGTGCCAGCAGTTTACGAGGCTCCTATAATTCACCCCTCCACTTT
CASSLRGSYNSPLHF
>TRBJ1-1|TRBV4-1|-|-
TGCGCCAGCAGCCAAGTTTTGCAGGGAGCTGAACAAACTGAAGCTTTCTTT
CASSQVLQGAEQTEAFF
>TRBJ2-5|TRBV5-6|-|-
TGTGCCAGCAGCTTGTATCCTCAAGAGACCCAGTACTTC
CASSLYPQETQYF
>TRBJ1-3|TRBV24-1|-|-
TGTGCCACCAGTGACCGAAGCTCTGGAAACACCATATATTTT
CATSDRSSGNTIYF
>TRBJ2-1|TRBV18|-|TRBD1
TGTGCCAGCTCACGCAAACCAATCTCACAGGGGTCTCGCTACAATGAGCAGTTCTTC
CASSRKPISQGSRYNEQFF
>TRBJ1-4|TRBV5-1|-|-
TGCGCCAGCAGCCCCCGTCCCGGGACGGGATATGAAAAACTGTTTTTT
CASSPRPGTGYEKLFF
>TRBJ2-3|TRBV3-1/TRBV3-2|-|TRBD2
TGTGCCAGCGAAACTAGCGGGGGAATCACAGATACGCAGTATTTT
CASETSGGITDTQYF
>TRBJ2-2|TRBV5-8|-|-
TGTGCCAGCAGCTCGGGGACCGGGAAGCCCGGGGAGCTGTTTTTT
CASSSGTGKPGELFF
>TRBJ1-5|TRBV7-2|-|-
TGTGCCAGCAGCTTATTTACGGCAGGGCGACAGCCCCAGCATTTT
CASSLFTAGRQPQHF
>TRBJ1-5|TRBV4-3|-|-
TGCGCCAGCAGCCAAGAGGTTTATAGCAATCAGCCCCAGCATTTT
CASSQEVYSNQPQHF
>TRBJ2-7|TRBV12-5|-|-
TGTGCTAGTGGTTTGGTACTTACAGGGTCCCTCGACGAGCAGTACTTC
CASGLVLTGSLDEQYF
>TRBJ1-4|TRBV2|-|-
TGTGCCAGCAGTGATGATATGACAGCAACTAATGAAAAACTGTTTTTT
CASSDDMTATNEKLFF
>TRBJ2-3|TRBV3-1/TRBV3-2|-|TRBD2
TGTGCCAGCAGCCAAGTGGGGCTAGCGGGCACAGATACGCAGTATTTT
CASSQVGLAGTDTQYF
>TRBJ1-1|TRBV5-4|once|-
TGTGCCAGCAGCCCCCCAGCGAACACTGAAGCTTTCTTT
CASSPPANTEAFF
>TRBJ2-1|TRBV30|-|-
TGTGCCTGGAGTGACAGGTGGCTGTTCTTC
CAWSDRWLFF
>TRBJ1-2|TRBV6-1|few|-
TGTGCCAGCAGTGAAGGGACGGCTTCGGCTGGCTACACCTTC
CASSEGTASAGYTF
>TRBJ1-3|TRBV14|-|TRBD1
TGTGCCAGCAGTCTGGACAGGTCCCCTGGAAACACCATATATTTT
CASSLDRSPGNTIYF
>TRBJ2-7|TRBV28|-|-
TGTGCCAGCAGTTTACTCCGGGACACGAAAACCTACGAGCAGTACTTC
CASSLLRDTKTYEQYF
>TRBJ1-1|TRBV7-9|few|TRBD1
TGTGCCAGCAGCTTAGGGACAGGGAGGTATGGCACTGAAGCTTTCTTT
CASSLGTGRYGTEAFF
>TRBJ1-2|TRBV19|-|-
TGTGCCAGTAGCCCAGCATCGAGGGGCGCCGGGTATGGCTACACCTTC
CASSPASRGAGYGYTF
>TRBJ1-1|TRBV10-3|-|-
TGTGCCATTGGACGGGACACTGAAGCTTTCTTT
CAIGRDTEAFF
>TRBJ1-5|TRBV6-5|few|-
TGTGCCAGCAACAGACAAGGCCTTGGCAATCAGCCCCAGCATTTT
CASNRQGLGNQPQHF
>TRBJ2-7|TRBV28|-|-
TGTGCCAGCAGTTCTTATCAGGGGTCCTACGAGCAGTACTTC
CASSSYQGSYEQYF
>TRBJ2-2|TRBV9|-|-
TGTGCCAGCAGCGTCAGGGTATCAGCCGGGGAGCTGTTTTTT
CASSVRVSAGELFF
>TRBJ1-1|TRBV12-5|once|-
TGTGCTAGTGGTTTCCAGACTGAAGCTTTCTTT
CASGFQTEAFF
>TRBJ2-7|TRBV28|-|-
TGTGCCAGCAGTCCCTCTGGGGAGCAGTACTTC
CASSPSGEQYF
>TRBJ1-4|TRBV6-5|-|-
TGTGCCAGCAGAGGAACCCGACTTAATGAAAAACTGTTTTTT
CASRGTRLNEKLFF
>TRBJ1-2|TRBV18|-|TRBD1
TGTGCCAGCTCCACCGGGACAGGAGGGAACTATGGCTACACCTTC
CASSTGTGGNYGYTF
>TRBJ2-5|TRBV2|-|TRBD2
TGTGCCAGCAGCGCCATTGCTAGCGGAAAAGAGACCCAGTACTTC
CASSAIASGKETQYF
>TRBJ2-2|TRBV5-1|-|-
TGCGCCAGCAGCTTGAGGCAGGGAGATCCCGGGGAGCTGTTTTTT
CASSLRQGDPGELFF
>TRBJ1-2|TRBV23-1|-|-
TGCGCCAGCAGTCAAGACGGGGGGCTTGGTGGCTACACCTTC
CASSQDGGLGGYTF
>TRBJ2-2|TRBV28|-|TRBD2
TGTGCCAGCACCGGGAGGTCGGACACCGGGGAGCTGTTTTTT
CASTGRSDTGELFF
>TRBJ1-5|TRBV6-5|-|-
TGTGCCAGCAGCAATTGGAGGTCGAATCAGCCCCAGCATTTT
CASSNWRSNQPQHF
>TRBJ1-2|TRBV7-3|-|-
TGTGCCAGCAGCTTAACGGGGGGTAACATGGGCAACTATGGCTACACCTTC
CASSLTGGNMGNYGYTF
>TRBJ1-4|TRBV6-5|-|-
TGTGCCAGCAGTAGATCTGGCTTGGAAGACGAAAAACTGTTTTTT
CASSRSGLEDEKLFF
>TRBJ2-4|TRBV15|-|-
TGTGCCACCAGCAGAGGGGACGTCGGTAACGGATACATTCAGTACTTC
CATSRGDVGNGYIQYF
>TRBJ2-1|TRBV12-1|-|-
TGTGCCAGCAGCTTAAGGCTCGGGACTAGCGGGAGTAAGGATGAGCAGTTCTTC
CASSLRLGTSGSKDEQFF
>TRBJ1-5|TRBV7-8|-|TRBD1
TGTGCCAGCAGCCCCTTAGACAGGGCTAATCAGCCCCAGCATTTT
CASSPLDRANQPQHF
>TRBJ2-3|TRBV12-5|-|TRBD1
TGTGCTAGTGGTTTGGTACAGGGGTTCGGAGATACGCAGTATTTT
CASGLVQGFGDTQYF
>TRBJ1-2|TRBV10-2|few|-
TGCGCCAGCAGCGAAGAGCTACTAAGTAGCTACACCTTC
CASSEELLSSYTF
>TRBJ1-5|TRBV3-1/TRBV3-2|-|-
TGTGCCAGCAGCCAAGTCCCGGATCAGCCCCAGCATTTT
CASSQVPDQPQHF
>TRBJ2-1|TRBV12-5|-|TRBD1
TGTGCTAGTGGATTGACAGGGAGCCGGTACAATGAGCAGTTCTTC
CASGLTGSRYNEQFF
>TRBJ2-7|TRBV25-1|once|-
TGTGCCAGCAGTGAAGAAACCCCCCTAATTTCCGAGCAGTACTTC
CASSEETPLISEQYF
>TRBJ1-1|TRBV6-2/TRBV6-3|-|-
TGTGCCAGCAGTTACGGGCCTGGAGAAGCTTTCTTT
CASSYGPGEAFF
>TRBJ1-3|TRBV6-6|-|TRBD1
TGTGCCAGCAGCGACGCGACAGGGACTGGAAACACCATATATTTT
CASSDATGTGNTIYF
>TRBJ2-2|TRBV3-1/TRBV3-2|-|TRBD1
TGTGCCAGCAGTCCTAGACAGGGAAAGACCGGGGAGCTGTTTTTT
CASSPRQGKTGELFF
>TRBJ1-1|TRBV13|-|-
TGTGCCAGCAGCCCACACTCCAACAGGAGACCACCTCCCTTGAACACTGAAGCTTTCTTT
CASSPHSNRRPPPLNTEAFF
>TRBJ1-2|TRBV4-3|-|TRBD1
TGCGCCAGCAGCCAAGATGGGGACAGTAACTATGGCTACACCTTC
CASSQDGDSNYGYTF
>TRBJ2-4|TRBV6-1|-|-
TGTGCCAGCAGTGAAGCGTTAAGGGGTTTTCAGTACTTC
CASSEALRGFQYF